This TCR beta chain was recovered during a study of blood T cell repertoires in COVID-19. Background on the study: Samples representing acute and convalescent COVID-19 were sourced from the United States, Italy and Spain. PBMCs, B-cell-depleted T cells, or T cells were the source of the cDNA or gDNA that made up the material.

Original methodology: Estimated nucleated cell counts came from reference gene primer amplification. Profiled with immunoSEQ multiplex PCR; TCRdb holds only in-frame clones, not every one. The DNA was the basis for D and trimming; V, J and clone size are from that table. The data hold 200,000 to 250,000 clones, with 84% observed a single time. Germline V lookup: CDR1 SGHAT, CDR2 FQNNGV. This CDR3 region has 15 residues. Trimming pared 4 bases from V and 4 bases from J, leaving 15 bases between. The material sequenced was peripheral blood. The chain couples TRBV11-2 to TRBJ2-3; unclear D gene. The TCR originated in a man aged 25-45 years with active or convalescent COVID-19. This CDR3 reads CASSSPPERSDTQYF. The DNA for the CDR3 is TGTGCCAGCAGCTCCCCTCCGGAGAGGTCAGATACGCAGTATTTT.